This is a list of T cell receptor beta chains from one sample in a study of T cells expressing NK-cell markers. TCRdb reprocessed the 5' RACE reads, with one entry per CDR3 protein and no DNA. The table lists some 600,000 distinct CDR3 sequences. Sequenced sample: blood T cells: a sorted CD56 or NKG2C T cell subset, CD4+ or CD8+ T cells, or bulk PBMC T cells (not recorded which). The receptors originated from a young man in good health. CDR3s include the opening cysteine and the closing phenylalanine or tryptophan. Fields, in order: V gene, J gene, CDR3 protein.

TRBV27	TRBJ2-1	CASSSSLLAGVANEQFF
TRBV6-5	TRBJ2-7	CASSYPKTGGTYEQYF
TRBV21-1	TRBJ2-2	CATPSGTGGLGTGELFF
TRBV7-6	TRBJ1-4	CASSPDQEQLVDEKLFF
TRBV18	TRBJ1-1	CASSPRREGTEAFF
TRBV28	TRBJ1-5	CASSPPRVGVGSNQPQHF
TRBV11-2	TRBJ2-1	CASSSPVRGEQFF
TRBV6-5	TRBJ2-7	CASSYPKEVRDEQYF
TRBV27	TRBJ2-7	CASHTGQGSYEQYF
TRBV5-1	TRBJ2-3	CASSRSGLAGDLSDTQYF
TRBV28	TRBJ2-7	CASLEMSSYEQYF
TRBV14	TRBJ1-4	CASSQASRSLFF
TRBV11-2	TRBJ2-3	CASSLEGGTKQYF
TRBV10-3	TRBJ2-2	CAISAQGQNTGELFF
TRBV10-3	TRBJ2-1	CAISALSGRAYNEQFF
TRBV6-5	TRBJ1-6	CASSYSGGSWNSPLHF
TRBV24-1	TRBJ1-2	CATLGTGRIRRGYTF
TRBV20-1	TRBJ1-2	CSARRTGPGAQRAWYGYTF
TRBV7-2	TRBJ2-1	CASSVMSPGNEQFF
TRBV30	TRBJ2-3	CACTWASGRSTDTQYF
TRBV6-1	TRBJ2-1	CASSPLGTSNEQFF
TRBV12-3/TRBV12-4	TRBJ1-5	CASSRAFNQPQHF
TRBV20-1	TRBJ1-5	CSASRRGRENQPQHF
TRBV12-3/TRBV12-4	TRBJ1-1	CASSFRGHNTEAFF
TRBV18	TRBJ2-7	CASSPPRAPPYEQYF
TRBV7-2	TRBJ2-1	CASRGASGRAANEQFF
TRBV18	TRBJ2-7	CASSPSRVREQYF